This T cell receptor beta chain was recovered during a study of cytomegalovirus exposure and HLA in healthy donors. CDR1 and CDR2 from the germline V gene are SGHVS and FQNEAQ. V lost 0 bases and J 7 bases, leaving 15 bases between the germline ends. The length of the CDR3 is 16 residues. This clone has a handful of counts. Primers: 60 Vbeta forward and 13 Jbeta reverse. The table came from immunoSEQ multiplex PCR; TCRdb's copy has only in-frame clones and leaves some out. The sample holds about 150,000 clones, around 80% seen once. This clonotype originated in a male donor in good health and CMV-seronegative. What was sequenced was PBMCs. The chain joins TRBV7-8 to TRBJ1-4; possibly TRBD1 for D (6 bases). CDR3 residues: CASSLAQQGLGEKLFF. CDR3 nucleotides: TGTGCCAGCAGCTTAGCCCAACAGGGTTTAGGTGAAAAACTGTTTTTT.